This T cell receptor beta chain was found in a study of blood T cell repertoires in COVID-19. This CDR3 spans 14 amino acids. Germline V gives CDR1 MGHDK, CDR2 SYGVNS. V lost 5 bases, J lost 4 bases, and 14 bases lay in between. Assay used: immunoSEQ multiplex PCR; TCRdb lists only in-frame clones, some missing. The table shows around 280,000 clones, with roughly 89% occurring only once. Material: PBMCs or T cells enriched from blood (not recorded which). The J gene is TRBJ1-1, the V gene TRBV25-1; TRBD1 might be the D (5 bases). This sequence was found in a woman aged 18-35 years with acute COVID-19. The CDR3 nucleotides read TGTGCCAGCAGTCTAAACGGGGGATCCACTGAAGCTTTCTTT. Protein: CASSLNGGSTEAFF.